This TCR beta chain was identified in a study of CXCR3-negative and CXCR3-positive naive CD8 T cells. Study-level information: Sequencing brought in approximately 140 million TRB reads altogether, and each library got about 1.5 +/- 0.3 million.

The study's findings and limits: Expression of CXCR3 was partially reduced after cryopreservation, and fresh PBMCs were used in most assays. The TRB CDR3s that CXCR3-positive naive cells carried were more hydrophobic than those of CXCR3-negative naive cells.

Germline V lookup: CDR1 SGHDN, CDR2 FVKESK. The CDR3 runs to 13 residues. Through 5' RACE with UMI labels, the TRB cDNA libraries were prepared. Reprocessing the 5' RACE reads, TCRdb reports a single entry for every CDR3 protein and omits DNA. The sample table sets out some 50,000 distinct CDR3 sequences. On this clonotype itself: Its antigen is unknown.

The sequence derives from a human donor in good health. Some clones in this sample may be carry-over from other donors' samples. Sequences were obtained from naive CXCR3- CD8+ T cells from blood. Described subset: CD45RO-CCR7+CD27+CD95- naive CD8+ T cells lacking CXCR3 (TNR3-). The chain links TRBV14 to TRBJ2-7. This chain's CDR3 is CASSQETGYEQYF.